These T cell receptor beta chains were read from a single sample in a study. Sequenced by immunoSEQ multiplex PCR; TCRdb stores in-frame clones only, minus some. The profile shows 68,000 or so clones, about 94% of them singletons. The specimen sequenced was PBMCs. These receptors all stem from a man aged 35 to 55 with rheumatoid arthritis. Both conserved end residues are part of each CDR3. The order of the fields is V gene, D gene, CDR3 length, clone size, J gene, CDR3 protein, CDR3 DNA. A D gene is named only where the DNA matches it firmly. Rows give clone size only sometimes, using once, few, many, or a class for an expanded clone.

v_gene: TRBV18
d_gene: TRBD1
len: 13
abundance: once
j_gene: TRBJ1-1
CDR3aa: CASTTGGKNEAFF
CDR3nt: TGTGCCAGCACGACAGGGGGCAAGAATGAAGCTTTCTTT

v_gene: TRBV7-9
d_gene: TRBD1
len: 14
abundance: NA
j_gene: TRBJ2-7
CDR3aa: CASSSDRVGYEQYF
CDR3nt: TGTGCCAGCAGCTCCGACAGGGTGGGCTACGAGCAGTACTTC

v_gene: TRBV6-5
d_gene: NA
len: 13
abundance: NA
j_gene: TRBJ2-1
CDR3aa: CASSLLPDNEQFF
CDR3nt: TGTGCCAGCAGTCTCTTACCTGACAATGAGCAGTTCTTC

v_gene: TRBV7-9
d_gene: NA
len: 15
abundance: NA
j_gene: TRBJ1-5
CDR3aa: CASSLILRPRSSQHF
CDR3nt: TGTGCCAGCAGCTTGATCCTTCGGCCCCGATCGTCCCAGCATTTT

v_gene: TRBV4-2
d_gene: TRBD2
len: 16
abundance: few
j_gene: TRBJ2-3
CDR3aa: CASRPGLAGATDTQYF
CDR3nt: TGTGCCAGCAGACCTGGACTAGCGGGGGCCACAGATACGCAGTATTTT

v_gene: TRBV27
d_gene: NA
len: 13
abundance: NA
j_gene: TRBJ2-7
CDR3aa: CASSIDRGREQYF
CDR3nt: TGTGCCAGCAGTATCGACCGGGGTCGCGAGCAGTACTTC

v_gene: TRBV14
d_gene: NA
len: 16
abundance: NA
j_gene: TRBJ2-2
CDR3aa: CASSPRDREVTGELFF
CDR3nt: TGTGCCAGCAGCCCCCGCGACAGGGAGGTGACCGGGGAGCTGTTTTTT

v_gene: TRBV28
d_gene: TRBD1
len: 13
abundance: NA
j_gene: TRBJ1-5
CDR3aa: CASGQGVRQPQHF
CDR3nt: TGTGCCAGCGGACAGGGGGTACGTCAGCCCCAGCATTTT

v_gene: TRBV18
d_gene: NA
len: 14
abundance: NA
j_gene: TRBJ1-1
CDR3aa: CASSPSGPNTEAFF
CDR3nt: TGTGCCAGCTCACCTTCGGGCCCGAACACTGAAGCTTTCTTT

v_gene: TRBV30
d_gene: NA
len: 14
abundance: once
j_gene: TRBJ2-5
CDR3aa: CAWSETGARETQYF
CDR3nt: TGTGCCTGGAGCGAGACGGGGGCACGAGAGACCCAGTACTTC

v_gene: TRBV14
d_gene: NA
len: 19
abundance: NA
j_gene: TRBJ2-1
CDR3aa: CASSQVGRGKGNSYNEQFF
CDR3nt: TGTGCCAGCAGCCAAGTAGGGCGAGGGAAAGGAAACTCCTACAATGAGCAGTTCTTC

v_gene: TRBV10-3
d_gene: NA
len: 13
abundance: NA
j_gene: TRBJ1-1
CDR3aa: CAISEFPGLRAFF
CDR3nt: TGTGCCATCAGTGAGTTCCCAGGGTTACGGGCTTTCTTT

v_gene: TRBV5-8
d_gene: NA
len: 15
abundance: NA
j_gene: TRBJ1-5
CDR3aa: CASSSPPPVNQPQHF
CDR3nt: TGTGCCAGCAGCTCGCCACCGCCGGTAAATCAGCCCCAGCATTTT

v_gene: TRBV4-2
d_gene: NA
len: 16
abundance: NA
j_gene: TRBJ2-1
CDR3aa: CASSQEKGRSYNEQFF
CDR3nt: TGTGCCAGCAGCCAAGAGAAGGGACGCTCCTACAATGAGCAGTTCTTC

v_gene: TRBV7-2
d_gene: NA
len: 16
abundance: NA
j_gene: TRBJ2-7
CDR3aa: CASSFSGGGGPYEQYF
CDR3nt: TGTGCCAGCAGCTTCTCCGGGGGTGGCGGCCCCTACGAGCAGTACTTC

v_gene: TRBV6-1
d_gene: NA
len: 16
abundance: NA
j_gene: TRBJ1-1
CDR3aa: CASSEVFVKMNTEAFF
CDR3nt: TGTGCCAGCAGTGAAGTATTTGTAAAGATGAACACTGAAGCTTTCTTT

v_gene: TRBV27
d_gene: NA
len: 16
abundance: NA
j_gene: TRBJ2-4
CDR3aa: CASSLRDGRTLNIQYF
CDR3nt: TGTGCCAGCAGTTTACGGGACGGACGAACTCTAAACATTCAGTACTTC

v_gene: TRBV6-5
d_gene: TRBD1
len: 13
abundance: NA
j_gene: TRBJ1-5
CDR3aa: CASSLTGDQPQHF
CDR3nt: TGTGCCAGCAGTCTGACAGGGGATCAGCCCCAGCATTTT

v_gene: TRBV6-5
d_gene: NA
len: 13
abundance: NA
j_gene: TRBJ2-5
CDR3aa: CALTDNRVETQYF
CDR3nt: TGTGCCCTAACGGATAACAGGGTAGAGACCCAGTACTTC

v_gene: TRBV5-1
d_gene: TRBD1
len: 15
abundance: NA
j_gene: TRBJ2-2
CDR3aa: CASSPTGKDTGELFF
CDR3nt: TGCGCCAGCAGCCCGACAGGGAAGGACACCGGGGAGCTGTTTTTT

v_gene: TRBV3-1/TRBV3-2
d_gene: NA
len: 14
abundance: NA
j_gene: TRBJ2-5
CDR3aa: CASSQDWGAETQYF
CDR3nt: TGTGCCAGCAGCCAGGATTGGGGGGCGGAGACCCAGTACTTC

v_gene: TRBV3-1/TRBV3-2
d_gene: TRBD2
len: 17
abundance: NA
j_gene: TRBJ2-7
CDR3aa: CASSQDGGAGTIDEQYF
CDR3nt: TGTGCCAGCAGCCAAGATGGCGGGGCCGGGACTATTGACGAGCAGTACTTC

v_gene: TRBV6-7
d_gene: NA
len: 14
abundance: NA
j_gene: TRBJ1-2
CDR3aa: CASVPSQEKDGYTF
CDR3nt: TGTGCCAGCGTGCCATCCCAGGAAAAGGATGGCTACACCTTC

v_gene: TRBV6-5
d_gene: TRBD1
len: 15
abundance: once
j_gene: TRBJ1-1
CDR3aa: CASSRDRAEAGGAFF
CDR3nt: TGTGCCAGCAGCCGGGACAGGGCCGAGGCCGGGGGAGCTTTCTTT

v_gene: TRBV6-5
d_gene: NA
len: 15
abundance: NA
j_gene: TRBJ1-2
CDR3aa: CASSYSITATYGYTF
CDR3nt: TGTGCCAGCAGTTACTCGATAACGGCAACCTATGGCTACACCTTC

v_gene: TRBV5-1
d_gene: NA
len: 15
abundance: NA
j_gene: TRBJ2-2
CDR3aa: CASSRASSNTGELFF
CDR3nt: TGCGCCAGCAGCCGTGCGAGCAGTAACACCGGGGAGCTGTTTTTT

v_gene: TRBV5-1
d_gene: NA
len: 16
abundance: NA
j_gene: TRBJ1-1
CDR3aa: CASSLALTVMNTEAFF
CDR3nt: TGCGCCAGCAGCTTGGCCTTGACCGTGATGAACACTGAAGCTTTCTTT

v_gene: TRBV5-4
d_gene: NA
len: 13
abundance: NA
j_gene: TRBJ2-5
CDR3aa: CASSRDRQETQYF
CDR3nt: TGTGCCAGCAGCCGGGACCGACAAGAGACCCAGTACTTC

v_gene: TRBV6-5
d_gene: NA
len: 13
abundance: NA
j_gene: TRBJ2-7
CDR3aa: CASSYGGTYEQYF
CDR3nt: TGTGCCAGCAGTTACGGGGGGACCTACGAGCAGTACTTC

v_gene: TRBV27
d_gene: TRBD2
len: 15
abundance: few
j_gene: TRBJ2-7
CDR3aa: CASSLAGLGLYEQYF
CDR3nt: TGTGCCAGCAGTCTGGCCGGACTAGGTCTTTACGAGCAGTACTTC

v_gene: TRBV5-1
d_gene: TRBD1
len: 14
abundance: NA
j_gene: TRBJ2-2
CDR3aa: CASSRQGVTGELFF
CDR3nt: TGCGCCAGCAGCCGACAGGGGGTCACCGGGGAGCTGTTTTTT

v_gene: TRBV6-2/TRBV6-3
d_gene: NA
len: 14
abundance: NA
j_gene: TRBJ2-1
CDR3aa: CASSYGAGSLEQFF
CDR3nt: TGTGCCAGCAGTTACGGGGCGGGATCGCTTGAGCAGTTCTTC

v_gene: TRBV7-9
d_gene: NA
len: 16
abundance: once
j_gene: TRBJ2-1
CDR3aa: CASSLVGESSYNEQFF
CDR3nt: TGTGCCAGCAGCTTAGTGGGCGAAAGCTCCTACAATGAGCAGTTCTTC

v_gene: TRBV5-1
d_gene: TRBD1
len: 15
abundance: NA
j_gene: TRBJ2-2
CDR3aa: CASSPKTGKHGELFF
CDR3nt: TGCGCCAGCAGCCCGAAGACAGGGAAGCACGGGGAGCTGTTTTTT

v_gene: TRBV7-6
d_gene: NA
len: 15
abundance: NA
j_gene: TRBJ2-1
CDR3aa: CASSPQAGNTHEQFF
CDR3nt: TGTGCCAGCAGCCCACAGGCAGGGAACACTCATGAGCAGTTCTTC

v_gene: TRBV30
d_gene: NA
len: 11
abundance: NA
j_gene: TRBJ1-1
CDR3aa: CAWNIGGEAFF
CDR3nt: TGTGCCTGGAACATAGGGGGTGAAGCTTTCTTT

v_gene: TRBV5-1
d_gene: NA
len: 16
abundance: NA
j_gene: TRBJ2-7
CDR3aa: CASSLARISTIYEQYF
CDR3nt: TGCGCCAGCAGCTTGGCAAGGATATCGACGATCTACGAGCAGTACTTC

v_gene: TRBV12-3/TRBV12-4
d_gene: NA
len: 13
abundance: NA
j_gene: TRBJ2-3
CDR3aa: CASSTGHTDTQYF
CDR3nt: TGTGCCAGCAGTACGGGGCACACAGATACGCAGTATTTT